The sample holds many counts of the clone carrying this TCR beta chain. The sample is drawn from a study of neurological immune-mediated disorders. TCRdb analysed the 5' RACE reads with MiXCR anew, one entry per CDR3 protein. The table shows more than 50,000 distinct CDR3 sequences, with roughly 11% occurring only once. Germline V gene lookup returns CDR1 SQVTM and CDR2 ANQGSEA. Trimming left V 2 bases short and J 1 base short, with 10 bases between. This CDR3 has 14 amino acids. This TCR was recovered from a man in his fifties or sixties in good health. V gene TRBV29-1 combines with J gene TRBJ2-3; D may be TRBD1 or TRBD2 (5 bases each). What was sequenced was PBMCs. CDR3 nucleotides: TGCAGCGTTGAAAGCCAGGGAGGCACAGATACGCAGTATTTT. Its protein is CSVESQGGTDTQYF.